This is a list of T cell receptor beta chains from one sample in a study of T cell responses to AZD1222 COVID-19 vaccine. Clones were read by immunoSEQ multiplex PCR, and TCRdb kept only the in-frame ones, dropping some. The data contain 45,000 to 65,000 clones, 87% of them seen just once; the ten biggest clones take up 2% to 3%. The sequences come from peripheral blood, collected 28 days after the second AZD1222 dose. These receptors originate from an adult who received the AZD1222 COVID-19 vaccine. The CDR3 runs from the conserved cysteine through the conserved F or W. D genes are given only for firm matches. The size field is filled for only some rows; it gives once, few, many or a size class.

v_gene,d_gene,j_gene,abundance,CDR3nt,CDR3aa
TRBV29-1,TRBD2,TRBJ2-1,NA,TGCAGCGTGGACGGACTAGCGCTTAGCTCCTACAATGAGCAGTTCTTC,CSVDGLALSSYNEQFF
TRBV4-1,TRBD2,TRBJ2-5,NA,TGCGCCAGCAGCCAAGATCCTAGCGGGAGTCTCCAAGAGACCCAGTACTTC,CASSQDPSGSLQETQYF
TRBV19,NA,TRBJ2-3,NA,TGTGCCAGTAGTATAGGAGTAGCACCGCAGTATTTT,CASSIGVAPQYF
TRBV24-1,NA,TRBJ2-6,NA,TGTGCCACCAGTGGAGGGACTGGGGCCAACGTCCTGACTTTC,CATSGGTGANVLTF
TRBV20-1,NA,TRBJ1-2,NA,TGCAGTGCTAGTTACGGCTACACCTTC,CSASYGYTF
TRBV2,TRBD2,TRBJ2-3,NA,TGTGCCAGCAGTGACGCGACTAGCGGCACAGATACGCAGTATTTT,CASSDATSGTDTQYF
TRBV5-4,NA,TRBJ1-3,NA,TGTGCCAGCAGCCGGACGGGCTCTGGAAACACCATATATTTT,CASSRTGSGNTIYF
TRBV5-1,TRBD2,TRBJ2-7,once,TGCGCCAGCAGCTTGGAGGCTAGCGGTCACTTGGGGGAGCAGTACTTC,CASSLEASGHLGEQYF
TRBV10-1,NA,TRBJ2-3,NA,TGCGCCACAAGGCCTCAGGGTGCGGATACGCAGTATTTT,CATRPQGADTQYF
TRBV2,TRBD1,TRBJ1-2,NA,TGTGCCAGCCTTCAGGACAGGGCAAATGGCTACACCTTC,CASLQDRANGYTF
TRBV3-1/TRBV3-2,NA,TRBJ2-5,NA,TGTGCCAGCACCCCGAACCCCCAAGAGACCCAGTACTTC,CASTPNPQETQYF
TRBV19,TRBD2,TRBJ2-7,NA,TGTGCCAGTAGTGTCACTAGCGGGATATCCTACGAGCAGTACTTC,CASSVTSGISYEQYF
TRBV19,NA,TRBJ2-1,NA,TGTGCCAGTAGTATAAGCGGGTCCCCTTACAATGAGCAGTTCTTC,CASSISGSPYNEQFF
TRBV2,NA,TRBJ1-5,few,TGTGCCAGTCGGTATGGCAATCAGCCCCAGCATTTT,CASRYGNQPQHF
TRBV15,TRBD2,TRBJ2-1,NA,TGTGCCACCAGCCCCTCGGGGGGTGCAACGCAGTTCTTC,CATSPSGGATQFF
TRBV28,NA,TRBJ1-5,NA,TGTGCCACCCGAAGAGGTGGGGGTGGAAACAATCAGCCCCAGCATTTT,CATRRGGGGNNQPQHF
TRBV7-2,TRBD1,TRBJ1-1,once,TGTGCCAGCAGCTTCTATCAGGGGGCTGAAGCTTTCTTT,CASSFYQGAEAFF
TRBV14,NA,TRBJ1-1,NA,TGTGCCAGCAGCCAAGACATCATCACTGAAGCTTTCTTT,CASSQDIITEAFF
TRBV10-2,TRBD1,TRBJ1-5,once,TGCGCCAGCAGTGCCGGGACAGGGGTTAATCAGCCCCAGCATTTT,CASSAGTGVNQPQHF
TRBV19,NA,TRBJ1-4,NA,TGTGCCAGTAGTGCCTCCGGGGCGCGCGGTGAAAAACTGTTTTTT,CASSASGARGEKLFF
TRBV27,NA,TRBJ2-5,NA,TGTGCCAGCGGCCGACTAGAAGAGACCCAGTACTTC,CASGRLEETQYF
TRBV19,NA,TRBJ1-2,NA,TGTGCCAGTAGAGTCCAGACCGCCGCTAACTATGGCTACACCTTC,CASRVQTAANYGYTF
TRBV27,NA,TRBJ1-4,NA,TGTGCCAGCAGACGATTGGACAAGCCAAATGAAAAACTGTTTTTT,CASRRLDKPNEKLFF
TRBV28,TRBD1,TRBJ1-4,few,TGTGCCAGCAGTGACAGGGGGCGCGATGAAAAACTGTTTTTT,CASSDRGRDEKLFF
TRBV6-1,NA,TRBJ1-4,NA,TGTGCCAGCAGTTCAGGACCCGAAAAACTGTTTTTT,CASSSGPEKLFF
TRBV5-1,NA,TRBJ2-3,NA,TGCGCCAGCGGCCCGGGACTGCCAAACACAGATACGCAGTATTTT,CASGPGLPNTDTQYF
TRBV6-5,NA,TRBJ1-2,NA,TGTGCCAGCAGTAAACGGGCTGGTGGCTACACCTTC,CASSKRAGGYTF
TRBV5-1,NA,TRBJ2-1,NA,TGCGCCAGCAGCCCCGGGTGGGACTCGGGGACGGGGCAGTTCTTC,CASSPGWDSGTGQFF
TRBV10-1,NA,TRBJ1-5,NA,TGCGCCAGCAGTGACCGACCGGGGCAGCCCCAGCATTTT,CASSDRPGQPQHF
TRBV5-1,TRBD2,TRBJ2-1,once,TGCGCCAGCAGCTTGGGTCCAGCGGGAGGATTCAATGAGCAGTTCTTC,CASSLGPAGGFNEQFF
TRBV21-1,NA,TRBJ1-3,few,TGTGCCAGCAGCAAATGGACAGGGGAACCGGACACCATATATTTT,CASSKWTGEPDTIYF
TRBV10-1,NA,TRBJ1-1,medium-sized,TGCGCCAGCGTGGGACCCCCGGGGACTGAAGCTTTCTTT,CASVGPPGTEAFF
TRBV11-2,NA,TRBJ2-1,NA,TGCGCCAGCAGCTTAGATACGATGTACAATGAGCAGTTCTTC,CASSLDTMYNEQFF
TRBV25-1,TRBD2,TRBJ2-7,few,TGTGCCAGTAGCCCCGGGGGGTACGAGCAGTACTTC,CASSPGGYEQYF
TRBV7-2,TRBD2,TRBJ2-2,NA,TGTGCCAGCAGCTTATCCCGCCCAACTAGCGGGAGGGGTACCGGGGAGCTGTTTTTT,CASSLSRPTSGRGTGELFF
TRBV28,NA,TRBJ2-1,NA,TGTGCCAGCAGTACTGGGAATGAGCAGTTCTTC,CASSTGNEQFF
TRBV6-1,NA,TRBJ2-7,NA,TGTGCCAGCAGTGAAGTCAGGGCGGGCTACGAGCAGTACTTC,CASSEVRAGYEQYF
TRBV30,NA,TRBJ1-5,NA,TGTGCCTGGAGTCGGCAAGACAATCAGCCCCAGCATTTT,CAWSRQDNQPQHF
TRBV19,NA,TRBJ1-6,NA,TGTGCCAGTAGTATAGACGCCGCTGATTCACCCCTCCACTTT,CASSIDAADSPLHF
TRBV3-1/TRBV3-2,TRBD2,TRBJ2-1,NA,TGTGCCAGCAGCGTGGGACTAACCTACAATGAGCAGTTCTTC,CASSVGLTYNEQFF
TRBV21-1,NA,TRBJ2-7,NA,TGTGCCAGCAGCAAAGGCTCTGAAAAAGGGAAACCCTACTACGAGCAGTACTTC,CASSKGSEKGKPYYEQYF
TRBV5-1,NA,TRBJ2-3,NA,TGCGCCAGCAGCTCCCCCCCCACAGATACGCAGTATTTT,CASSSPPTDTQYF
TRBV10-2,NA,TRBJ1-1,NA,TGCGCCAGCAGCGACCCGGGGGCGTATACTGAAGCTTTCTTT,CASSDPGAYTEAFF
TRBV6-5,NA,TRBJ2-1,NA,TGTGCCAGCAGAAACGATCTAGGGTCCTACAATGAGCAGTTCTTC,CASRNDLGSYNEQFF
TRBV7-8,NA,TRBJ2-7,NA,TGTGCCAGCAGCTATTCTGGACAGCCGGGCAACGAGCAGTACTTC,CASSYSGQPGNEQYF
TRBV19,NA,TRBJ2-3,NA,TGTGCCAGTAGTAGGGGCGGGAGCACAGATACGCAGTATTTT,CASSRGGSTDTQYF
TRBV25-1,NA,TRBJ2-3,NA,TGTGCCAGCAGTGCCGCGGGTCATACGCAGTATTTT,CASSAAGHTQYF
TRBV2,NA,TRBJ2-7,once,TGTGCCAGCAGAGAAACCGGGCCGAGGAAGTACTTC,CASRETGPRKYF
TRBV12-2,NA,TRBJ2-5,NA,TGTGCAAGTCGCTTATTGGGCAGGGGCGGAGGAGAGACCCAGTACTTC,CASRLLGRGGGETQYF
TRBV28,TRBD1,TRBJ1-4,NA,TGTGCCAGCGGGGACAGGTTATTTGAAAAACTGTTTTTT,CASGDRLFEKLFF
TRBV30,NA,TRBJ1-1,NA,TGTGCCTGGAGTTTGGGGAGCACTGAAGCTTTCTTT,CAWSLGSTEAFF
TRBV3-1/TRBV3-2,NA,TRBJ2-5,NA,TGTGCCAGCAGCCATCGGGTGGAGACCCAGTACTTC,CASSHRVETQYF
TRBV27,NA,TRBJ2-2,NA,TGTGCCAGCAGTTTATCAGCAGGGGAAGCGGTCACCGGGGAGCTGTTTTTT,CASSLSAGEAVTGELFF
TRBV5-1,NA,TRBJ2-1,NA,TGCGCCAGCAGCTTGCTAAACAATGAGCAGTTCTTC,CASSLLNNEQFF
TRBV28,TRBD1,TRBJ1-2,NA,TGTGCCAGCAGTCCGGGACAGGGGTACTTCTATGGCTACACCTTC,CASSPGQGYFYGYTF
TRBV7-6,NA,TRBJ1-4,NA,TGTGCCAGCAGCTTGGGTACAGGATTACCTAATGAAAAACTGTTTTTT,CASSLGTGLPNEKLFF
TRBV6-1,NA,TRBJ1-5,NA,TGTGCCAGCAGTGAAATGCGACGGAGCAATCAGCCCCAGCATTTT,CASSEMRRSNQPQHF